Listed below are T cell receptor beta chains from one sample, sequenced in a study of blood T cell repertoires in COVID-19. TCRdb's table, derived via immunoSEQ multiplex PCR, lists solely in-frame clones and lacks some. In the table there are around 76,000 clones, over 65% of which are singletons. The sample taken for sequencing was peripheral blood. These TCRs come from a woman aged 70 to 79 with acute or convalescent COVID-19. CDR3s include the opening cysteine and the closing phenylalanine or tryptophan. The D gene is left open where the match is weak. Clone size is given for some rows only: seen once, a few or many times, or a class if the clone is expanded.

j_call: TRBJ1-2
v_call: TRBV4-3
clone_size: NA
d_call: NA
cdr3_aa: CASSQDIPAPRGYTF

j_call: TRBJ2-1
v_call: TRBV28
clone_size: few
d_call: TRBD2
cdr3_aa: CASSSGLAEIDEQFF

j_call: TRBJ2-3
v_call: TRBV6-5
clone_size: NA
d_call: NA
cdr3_aa: CASSDRFTDTQYF

j_call: TRBJ2-1
v_call: TRBV6-2/TRBV6-3
clone_size: NA
d_call: NA
cdr3_aa: CASSSGRPYNEQFF

j_call: TRBJ2-7
v_call: TRBV7-2
clone_size: NA
d_call: TRBD2
cdr3_aa: CASSFLAGGLGEQYF

j_call: TRBJ1-1
v_call: TRBV5-1
clone_size: NA
d_call: NA
cdr3_aa: CASSPTVMNTEAFF

j_call: TRBJ2-7
v_call: TRBV7-9
clone_size: NA
d_call: TRBD2
cdr3_aa: CASSLTSGHEQYF

j_call: TRBJ2-1
v_call: TRBV3-1/TRBV3-2
clone_size: few
d_call: TRBD2
cdr3_aa: CASRGGVSYNEQFF

j_call: TRBJ2-7
v_call: TRBV6-5
clone_size: NA
d_call: TRBD2
cdr3_aa: CASSSSSGRAREQYF

j_call: TRBJ2-3
v_call: TRBV5-1
clone_size: NA
d_call: NA
cdr3_aa: CASSRGDTQYF

j_call: TRBJ1-4
v_call: TRBV27
clone_size: NA
d_call: NA
cdr3_aa: CASSLAPPLTAATNEKLFF

j_call: TRBJ1-2
v_call: TRBV6-2/TRBV6-3
clone_size: NA
d_call: NA
cdr3_aa: CASGPRPGDYGYTF

j_call: TRBJ2-2
v_call: TRBV5-1
clone_size: NA
d_call: NA
cdr3_aa: CASSQLQGGTGELFF

j_call: TRBJ2-7
v_call: TRBV30
clone_size: NA
d_call: NA
cdr3_aa: CAWKRDSHYEQYF

j_call: TRBJ1-3
v_call: TRBV3-1/TRBV3-2
clone_size: NA
d_call: NA
cdr3_aa: CASSFPRRSGNTIYF

j_call: TRBJ2-1
v_call: TRBV5-4
clone_size: NA
d_call: NA
cdr3_aa: CASSLESGTYNEQFF

j_call: TRBJ1-1
v_call: TRBV6-1
clone_size: NA
d_call: NA
cdr3_aa: CASSEARGGRTEAFF

j_call: TRBJ2-7
v_call: TRBV18
clone_size: NA
d_call: NA
cdr3_aa: CASSAEYEQYF

j_call: TRBJ2-3
v_call: TRBV11-1
clone_size: NA
d_call: NA
cdr3_aa: CASSLARASTDTQYF

j_call: TRBJ2-2
v_call: TRBV3-1/TRBV3-2
clone_size: NA
d_call: TRBD1
cdr3_aa: CASSQVRDRGSGELFF

j_call: TRBJ2-3
v_call: TRBV9
clone_size: NA
d_call: TRBD2
cdr3_aa: CASSVDATSGTTDTQYF

j_call: TRBJ2-5
v_call: TRBV7-8
clone_size: NA
d_call: TRBD2
cdr3_aa: CASSPRRGVQETQYF

j_call: TRBJ1-5
v_call: TRBV3-1/TRBV3-2
clone_size: NA
d_call: NA
cdr3_aa: CASSLGEQPQHF

j_call: TRBJ2-1
v_call: TRBV18
clone_size: NA
d_call: TRBD2
cdr3_aa: CASSPRSGLADNEQFF

j_call: TRBJ1-2
v_call: TRBV30
clone_size: NA
d_call: NA
cdr3_aa: CAWMEDRNYGYTF

j_call: TRBJ1-6
v_call: TRBV5-1
clone_size: NA
d_call: NA
cdr3_aa: CASMTEHHNSPLHF

j_call: TRBJ1-6
v_call: TRBV2
clone_size: NA
d_call: NA
cdr3_aa: CASSEGQLYNSPLHF

j_call: TRBJ2-3
v_call: TRBV7-2
clone_size: once
d_call: NA
cdr3_aa: CASNDLGGATDTQYF

j_call: TRBJ2-2
v_call: TRBV19
clone_size: NA
d_call: TRBD1
cdr3_aa: CASGDRVAGELFF

j_call: TRBJ1-1
v_call: TRBV11-2
clone_size: NA
d_call: TRBD1
cdr3_aa: CASSPGWQGAVSEAFF

j_call: TRBJ2-1
v_call: TRBV28
clone_size: few
d_call: NA
cdr3_aa: CASSQDFYNEQFF

j_call: TRBJ2-1
v_call: TRBV7-2
clone_size: NA
d_call: TRBD1
cdr3_aa: CATETGGVNEQFF

j_call: TRBJ1-2
v_call: TRBV2
clone_size: NA
d_call: NA
cdr3_aa: CASSEEIRDYGYTF

j_call: TRBJ1-4
v_call: TRBV6-5
clone_size: NA
d_call: NA
cdr3_aa: CASRPRGEIPEKLFF

j_call: TRBJ2-7
v_call: TRBV28
clone_size: NA
d_call: TRBD2
cdr3_aa: CASSLPGLAGGEQYF

j_call: TRBJ2-3
v_call: TRBV6-2/TRBV6-3
clone_size: few
d_call: TRBD2
cdr3_aa: CASSYQAPAGGTDTQYF

j_call: TRBJ2-1
v_call: TRBV28
clone_size: once
d_call: TRBD2
cdr3_aa: CASSLGLAGRAEQFF

j_call: TRBJ2-5
v_call: TRBV5-4
clone_size: NA
d_call: NA
cdr3_aa: CASSVQGRHQETQYF

j_call: TRBJ2-1
v_call: TRBV19
clone_size: NA
d_call: TRBD2
cdr3_aa: CASSIGLAGANNEQFF

j_call: TRBJ1-2
v_call: TRBV15
clone_size: few
d_call: TRBD1
cdr3_aa: CATSRGTGSNYGYTF

j_call: TRBJ1-5
v_call: TRBV28
clone_size: few
d_call: TRBD1
cdr3_aa: CASSLAGTGGYQPQHF

j_call: TRBJ2-7
v_call: TRBV11-3
clone_size: NA
d_call: NA
cdr3_aa: CASGTGYEQYF

j_call: TRBJ2-7
v_call: TRBV2
clone_size: NA
d_call: TRBD2
cdr3_aa: CASRLAGEQYF

j_call: TRBJ1-2
v_call: TRBV11-2
clone_size: NA
d_call: NA
cdr3_aa: CASSLSTDSSYGYTF

j_call: TRBJ1-1
v_call: TRBV19
clone_size: NA
d_call: NA
cdr3_aa: CAVNHGGGSEAFF

j_call: TRBJ2-2
v_call: TRBV4-1
clone_size: few
d_call: NA
cdr3_aa: CASSLGLRTGELFF

j_call: TRBJ1-3
v_call: TRBV10-3
clone_size: NA
d_call: NA
cdr3_aa: CAISESTRPWGNTIYF

j_call: TRBJ1-3
v_call: TRBV4-1
clone_size: NA
d_call: NA
cdr3_aa: CASSQVPTQGSKNTIYF

j_call: TRBJ1-2
v_call: TRBV5-5
clone_size: many
d_call: TRBD1
cdr3_aa: CASSRTGGRNYGYTF

j_call: TRBJ2-7
v_call: TRBV5-1
clone_size: few
d_call: TRBD2
cdr3_aa: CASSPVSGRSEQYF

j_call: TRBJ1-1
v_call: TRBV28
clone_size: NA
d_call: TRBD1
cdr3_aa: CASSSQGASGTEAFF

j_call: TRBJ2-7
v_call: TRBV7-9
clone_size: few
d_call: NA
cdr3_aa: CASSLGRTSPIGGEQYF

j_call: TRBJ2-2
v_call: TRBV30
clone_size: few
d_call: TRBD2
cdr3_aa: CAWSLLAGALTGELFF

j_call: TRBJ1-5
v_call: TRBV27
clone_size: NA
d_call: NA
cdr3_aa: CASSPQLRQARGRGNQPQHF